This TCR beta chain was recorded in a study of control samples from healthy donors and cancer patients. CDR3 size: 14 residues. Trimming shortened V by 0 bases and J by 6 bases, and 6 bases separated the two germline ends. The germline gives CDR1 SGHAT, CDR2 FQNNGV. Sequencing used immunoSEQ multiplex PCR; TCRdb keeps in-frame clones, though not all of them. The sample contains some 150,000 clones, approximately 94% of which appear only once. The V gene is TRBV11-2, the J gene TRBJ1-6; D remains unclear. What was sequenced was blood. The TCR comes from a man aged 40-50 years in good health. This CDR3 reads CASSLEWANSPLHF. Here the CDR3 DNA reads TGTGCCAGCAGCTTAGAATGGGCTAATTCACCCCTCCACTTT.